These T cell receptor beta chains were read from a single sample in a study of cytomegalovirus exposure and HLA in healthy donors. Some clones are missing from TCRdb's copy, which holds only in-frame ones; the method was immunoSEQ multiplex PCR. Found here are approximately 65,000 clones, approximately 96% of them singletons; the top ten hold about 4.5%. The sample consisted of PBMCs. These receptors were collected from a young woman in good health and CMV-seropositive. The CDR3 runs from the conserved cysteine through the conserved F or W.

cdr3_aa: CASSFPGTSYNEQFF
v_call: TRBV7-9
j_call: TRBJ2-1

cdr3_aa: CATSSGKEDTGELFF
v_call: TRBV15
j_call: TRBJ2-2

cdr3_aa: CASSRRTSGRAVTGELFF
v_call: TRBV7-9
j_call: TRBJ2-2

cdr3_aa: CASSQWRPQGGNEQFF
v_call: TRBV16
j_call: TRBJ2-1

cdr3_aa: CASSLVISDTQYF
v_call: TRBV5-4
j_call: TRBJ2-3

cdr3_aa: CASSSPGLAAQYF
v_call: TRBV5-1
j_call: TRBJ2-3

cdr3_aa: CASSLATGEQYF
v_call: TRBV7-9
j_call: TRBJ2-7

cdr3_aa: CASSPPASGNSYEQYF
v_call: TRBV18
j_call: TRBJ2-7

cdr3_aa: CASSLSISGNEQFF
v_call: TRBV27
j_call: TRBJ2-1

cdr3_aa: CASSQELLGSTDTQYF
v_call: TRBV4-2
j_call: TRBJ2-3

cdr3_aa: CASSSLPTGVLGELFF
v_call: TRBV5-4
j_call: TRBJ2-2

cdr3_aa: CASHRDGTGVFEQYF
v_call: TRBV27
j_call: TRBJ2-7

cdr3_aa: CASSHGLAGRNEQFF
v_call: TRBV11-3
j_call: TRBJ2-1

cdr3_aa: CAISLAGRETQYF
v_call: TRBV10-3
j_call: TRBJ2-5

cdr3_aa: CASSFGGTGGKGYTF
v_call: TRBV28
j_call: TRBJ1-2

cdr3_aa: CASRKTGTGLEEQYF
v_call: TRBV6-6
j_call: TRBJ2-7

cdr3_aa: CASGPPGQGISFYEQYF
v_call: TRBV12-5
j_call: TRBJ2-7

cdr3_aa: CAWGAGLSNQPQHF
v_call: TRBV30
j_call: TRBJ1-5

cdr3_aa: CASSLTGESEAFF
v_call: TRBV7-9
j_call: TRBJ1-1

cdr3_aa: CASSLGTSGNYEQYF
v_call: TRBV27
j_call: TRBJ2-7

cdr3_aa: CASSQSSGGNGETQYF
v_call: TRBV4-3
j_call: TRBJ2-5

cdr3_aa: CASSPLQGAGGTQYF
v_call: TRBV27
j_call: TRBJ2-5

cdr3_aa: CASSLDQYGSGRFGTDTQYF
v_call: TRBV11-3
j_call: TRBJ2-3

cdr3_aa: CASGVITGRVQPQHF
v_call: TRBV2
j_call: TRBJ1-5

cdr3_aa: CASSLDRGKETQYF
v_call: TRBV11-3
j_call: TRBJ2-5

cdr3_aa: CASSLGTGDLSYSNQPQHF
v_call: TRBV7-9
j_call: TRBJ1-5

cdr3_aa: CASSPINAVYNEQFF
v_call: TRBV18
j_call: TRBJ2-1

cdr3_aa: CASSQGGKGTGWNQPQHF
v_call: TRBV4-1
j_call: TRBJ1-5

cdr3_aa: CASSKGFRGTEAFF
v_call: TRBV19
j_call: TRBJ1-1

cdr3_aa: CSVDLGARTDTQYF
v_call: TRBV29-1
j_call: TRBJ2-3

cdr3_aa: CASSPQTGQNEKLFF
v_call: TRBV9
j_call: TRBJ1-4

cdr3_aa: CASSLRTGGNTEAFF
v_call: TRBV9
j_call: TRBJ1-1

cdr3_aa: CASSQVEGGGQYF
v_call: TRBV4-1
j_call: TRBJ2-7

cdr3_aa: CASSSTGGEGGFTYEQYF
v_call: TRBV28
j_call: TRBJ2-7

cdr3_aa: CASSPSGHTDTQYF
v_call: TRBV6-4
j_call: TRBJ2-3

cdr3_aa: CASSLYGTETQYF
v_call: TRBV5-1
j_call: TRBJ2-5

cdr3_aa: CASIRTTSSYNEQFF
v_call: TRBV28
j_call: TRBJ2-1

cdr3_aa: CAWSVTGGEKLFF
v_call: TRBV30
j_call: TRBJ1-4

cdr3_aa: CAWSAGTVFGNTIYF
v_call: TRBV30
j_call: TRBJ1-3

cdr3_aa: CASSLQGTDTQYF
v_call: TRBV7-2
j_call: TRBJ2-3

cdr3_aa: CASSKRDRDTEAFF
v_call: TRBV7-2
j_call: TRBJ1-1

cdr3_aa: CASSSDGSSYNEQFF
v_call: TRBV27
j_call: TRBJ2-1

cdr3_aa: CASSVGDYSYEQYF
v_call: TRBV9
j_call: TRBJ2-7

cdr3_aa: CASSGGLAVLGEQYF
v_call: TRBV9
j_call: TRBJ2-7

cdr3_aa: CASSMDSYEAFF
v_call: TRBV7-2
j_call: TRBJ1-1

cdr3_aa: CASAGQTNTDTQYF
v_call: TRBV5-1
j_call: TRBJ2-3

cdr3_aa: CASSLDREGTEAFF
v_call: TRBV28
j_call: TRBJ1-1

cdr3_aa: CASSVAWEQLNTGELFF
v_call: TRBV9
j_call: TRBJ2-2

cdr3_aa: CASSMGAINEKLFF
v_call: TRBV19
j_call: TRBJ1-4

cdr3_aa: CASSLDLAGSAGELFF
v_call: TRBV11-2
j_call: TRBJ2-2

cdr3_aa: CASSIVGRADTQYF
v_call: TRBV19
j_call: TRBJ2-3

cdr3_aa: CAWISGLAIGELFF
v_call: TRBV30
j_call: TRBJ2-2

cdr3_aa: CASSLQVSYGYTF
v_call: TRBV5-5
j_call: TRBJ1-2

cdr3_aa: CASSVGPPTRRIAGELFF
v_call: TRBV9
j_call: TRBJ2-2

cdr3_aa: CASSSPLLGGLAGVETQYF
v_call: TRBV28
j_call: TRBJ2-5

cdr3_aa: CASNRDRDTQYF
v_call: TRBV5-1
j_call: TRBJ2-3

cdr3_aa: CASSIGFGYLSTDTQYF
v_call: TRBV19
j_call: TRBJ2-3